This passage covers 15 T cell receptor beta chains from one sample sequenced in a study of T cell responses to AZD1222 COVID-19 vaccine. Repertoires were generated with immunoSEQ multiplex PCR, while TCRdb's copy carries only in-frame clones and drops some. The sample shows about 140,000 clones, roughly 92% of them seen only once. The sequenced sample was peripheral blood, obtained on day 0 of AZD1222 vaccination. Every receptor here comes from an adult in good health.

The gene calls are TRBV12-3 or TRBV12-4 and TRBJ2-7; D unclear. V lost 3 bases, J lost 7 bases, and 13 bases lay in between. This CDR3 is 13 amino acids long. The CDR3 nucleotides are TGTGCCAGCAGTTTGCAAGAGCGTAGGGAGCAGTACTTC. Translating it yields CASSLQERREQYF.

The chain carries TRBV6-5 and TRBJ2-1; D gene uncertain. The length of the CDR3 is 15 residues. V lost 6 bases, J lost 0 bases, and 12 bases lay in between. Germline CDR1 is MNHEY and CDR2 is SVGAGI. CDR3 loop: CASRPFSSSYNEQFF. In DNA form, the CDR3 reads TGTGCCAGCAGGCCCTTTTCTAGCTCCTACAATGAGCAGTTCTTC.

V gene TRBV6-1 combines with J gene TRBJ1-4; no definite D call. The CDR3 totals 15 residues. Trimming stripped 2 bases from V and 2 bases from J, with 9 bases between. Germline assignment: CDR1 MNHNS and CDR2 SASEGT. The CDR3 protein is CASSETRPTNEKLFF. CDR3 bases: TGTGCCAGCAGTGAAACCCGCCCCACTAATGAAAAACTGTTTTTT.

The chain carries TRBV18 and TRBJ1-1, with D hard to call. CDR1 is KGHSH and CDR2 is LQKENI in the germline V gene. The V end lost 0 bases, the J end lost 1 base, and 12 bases lay between the germline ends. The CDR3 sequence is 16 residues long. The CDR3 protein is CASSPPVQQTNTEAFF. CDR3 DNA sequence: TGTGCCAGCTCACCACCGGTTCAGCAAACGAACACTGAAGCTTTCTTT.

This chain connects TRBV6-2 or TRBV6-3 to TRBJ2-7, with D uncertain. V dropped 4 bases and J dropped 0 bases, with 10 bases sitting between them. This CDR3 is built from 14 residues. The germline gives CDR1 MNHEY, CDR2 SVGEGT. The CDR3 region is CASSSSGGSYEQYF. As DNA, the CDR3 is TGTGCCAGCAGTTCCTCGGGTGGCTCCTACGAGCAGTACTTC.

This chain uses TRBV7-2 with TRBJ1-2; TRBD1 matches at 9 bases. This CDR3 has 14 residues. The germline gives CDR1 SGHTA, CDR2 FQGNSA. V trimming: 5 bases; J trimming: 6 bases; junction bases outside the gene matches: 7. The CDR3 DNA is TGTGCCAGCAGCCTTGGGGGGACAGGGCATGGCTACACCTTC. This codes for CASSLGGTGHGYTF.

V gene TRBV7-9 combines with J gene TRBJ1-4; D unresolved. Germline V lookup: CDR1 SEHNR, CDR2 FQNEAQ (reference sequence). This CDR3 contains 14 residues. The V end was cut by 1 base, the J end by 5 bases, with 8 bases between. The CDR3 reads CASSLGDINEKLFF. For the CDR3, the DNA is TGTGCCAGCAGCTTAGGGGATATAAATGAAAAACTGTTTTTT.

This clone was counted only a few times. The genes are TRBV19 and TRBJ1-1; possible D gene TRBD1, 6 bases. V lost 10 bases, J lost 3 bases, and 18 bases lay in between. Germline V gene sequence: CDR1 LNHDA, CDR2 SQIVND (reference sequence). The CDR3 totals 14 residues. The CDR3 bases are TGTGCCACTAGCGCTAGGGGGGCCCACACTGAAGCTTTCTTT. This encodes CATSARGAHTEAFF. Combining the CDR3 with reference TRBV19 and TRBJ1-1 gives the whole variable domain DGGITQSPKYLFRKEGQNVTLSCEQNLNHDAMYWYRQDPGQGLRLIYYSQIVNDFQKGDIAEGYSVSREKKESFPLTVTSAQKNPTAFYLCATSARGAHTEAFFGQGTRLTVV.

The gene calls are TRBV30 and TRBJ2-2; the D is unclear. The CDR3 totals 8 residues. Germline lookup yields CDR1 GTSNPN and CDR2 SVGIG (reference sequence). The ends were cut back, 6 bases at V and 8 bases at J, with 1 base in the middle. This chain's CDR3 is CACGELFF. In DNA form, the CDR3 reads TGTGCCTGTGGGGAGCTGTTTTTT.

The CDR3 DNA reads as TGCGCCAGCAGCTTGGCAGGGGGGGATGAAAAACTGTTTTTT. The encoded protein is CASSLAGGDEKLFF. The genes are TRBV5-1 and TRBJ1-4; TRBD1 matches at 7 bases. CDR3 length: 14 residues. The germline gives CDR1 SGHRS, CDR2 YFSETQ. V shed 0 bases, J shed 6 bases, and the junction held 2 bases outside the gene matches.

The V call is TRBV16, the J call TRBJ1-1; no firm D call. CDR1 KGHSY and CDR2 FQNENV come from the germline V gene. Trimming removed 0 bases at V and 1 base at J, with 9 bases between. The CDR3 loop spans 15 amino acids. CDR3 in amino acids: CASSQSSVENTEAFF. The CDR3 nucleotides read TGTGCCAGCAGCCAATCTTCGGTGGAGAACACTGAAGCTTTCTTT.

In this sample, this clone turned up a few times. This CDR3 reads CASSASGTYNEQFF. The CDR3 DNA sequence: TGTGCCAGCTCTGCTAGCGGGACCTACAATGAGCAGTTCTTC. The J gene is TRBJ2-1, the V gene TRBV18, with TRBD2 matching over 9 bases. Germline values: CDR1 KGHSH, CDR2 LQKENI. After removal of 6 bases from V and 2 bases from J, the junction contained 2 bases not matched to a gene. CDR3 length equals 14 residues.

The chain recombines TRBV19 with TRBJ2-1; D may be TRBD1 or TRBD2 (5 bases each). The CDR3 runs to 15 residues. Trimming left V 9 bases short and J 4 bases short, with 19 bases between. Germline V CDR1 and CDR2: LNHDA, SQIVND (reference sequence). In nucleotides, the CDR3 is TGTGCCAGGCGGGTCAGACAGAAATTTTACAATGAGCAGTTCTTC. Amino acid sequence: CARRVRQKFYNEQFF.

The chain links TRBV24-1 to TRBJ2-2; D is possibly TRBD1 or TRBD2 (6 bases each). The CDR3 sequence is 16 residues long. With 1 base removed from V and 3 bases from J, the gap between germline ends came to 11 bases. The germline gives CDR1 KGHDR, CDR2 SFDVKD. CDR3 DNA sequence: TGTGCCACCAGTGATTTTAGGGGGGCGGACACCGGGGAGCTGTTTTTT. The encoded protein is CATSDFRGADTGELFF.

This sequence joins TRBV11-2 and TRBJ1-2, with D possibly being TRBD1 (5 bases). Between the trimmed V and J ends, which lost 6 bases and 6 bases, there was a span of 20 bases. The germline CDR1 and CDR2 sequences are SGHAT and FQNNGV. This CDR3 spans 15 amino acids. The CDR3 nucleotides are TGTGCCAGCAGTTCCCGCCAGGGCGGGCGCGATGGCTACACCTTC. Its protein is CASSSRQGGRDGYTF.